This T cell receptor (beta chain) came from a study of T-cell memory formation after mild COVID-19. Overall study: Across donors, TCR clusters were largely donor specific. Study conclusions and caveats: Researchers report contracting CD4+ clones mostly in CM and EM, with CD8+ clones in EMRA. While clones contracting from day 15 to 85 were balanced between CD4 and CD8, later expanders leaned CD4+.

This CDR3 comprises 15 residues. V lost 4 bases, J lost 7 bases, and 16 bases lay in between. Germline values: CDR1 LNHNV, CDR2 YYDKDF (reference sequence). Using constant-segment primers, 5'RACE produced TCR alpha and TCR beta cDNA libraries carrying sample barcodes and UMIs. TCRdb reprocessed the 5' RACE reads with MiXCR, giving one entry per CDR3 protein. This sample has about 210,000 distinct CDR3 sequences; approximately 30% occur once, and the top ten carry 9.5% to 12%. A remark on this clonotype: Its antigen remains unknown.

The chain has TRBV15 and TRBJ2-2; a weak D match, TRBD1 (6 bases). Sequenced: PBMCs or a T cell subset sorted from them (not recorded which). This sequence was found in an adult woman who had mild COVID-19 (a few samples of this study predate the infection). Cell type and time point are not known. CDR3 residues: CATSTRDIGDGELFF. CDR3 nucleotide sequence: TGTGCCACCAGCACTCGGGACATCGGGGACGGGGAGCTGTTTTTT. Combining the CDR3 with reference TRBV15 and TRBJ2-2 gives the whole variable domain DAMVIQNPRYQVTQFGKPVTLSCSQTLNHNVMYWYQQKSSQAPKLLFHYYDKDFNNEADTPDNFQSRRPNTSFCFLDIRSPGLGDTAMYLCATSTRDIGDGELFFGEGSRLTVL.